The T cell receptor (beta chain) under discussion was sequenced for a study of T cell repertoires in ileal Crohn's disease. CDR1 and CDR2 (germline): SGHDT, YYEEEE. V dropped 0 bases and J dropped 0; count of bases not matched to a gene: 10. This CDR3 is built from 18 residues. Sequencing was performed with immunoSEQ multiplex PCR; in TCRdb, only in-frame clones are kept and a portion is missing. The table records over 2,000 clones, about 70% of them present only once. Sequencing input: ileal tissue. The clonotype comes from an adult with Crohn's disease. The chain couples TRBV5-6 to TRBJ2-3, with TRBD2 identical over 7 bases. The CDR3, as DNA: TGTGCCAGCAGCTTGGCCGGGGACTACCAACTTAGCACAGATACGCAGTATTTT. Its translation: CASSLAGDYQLSTDTQYF.